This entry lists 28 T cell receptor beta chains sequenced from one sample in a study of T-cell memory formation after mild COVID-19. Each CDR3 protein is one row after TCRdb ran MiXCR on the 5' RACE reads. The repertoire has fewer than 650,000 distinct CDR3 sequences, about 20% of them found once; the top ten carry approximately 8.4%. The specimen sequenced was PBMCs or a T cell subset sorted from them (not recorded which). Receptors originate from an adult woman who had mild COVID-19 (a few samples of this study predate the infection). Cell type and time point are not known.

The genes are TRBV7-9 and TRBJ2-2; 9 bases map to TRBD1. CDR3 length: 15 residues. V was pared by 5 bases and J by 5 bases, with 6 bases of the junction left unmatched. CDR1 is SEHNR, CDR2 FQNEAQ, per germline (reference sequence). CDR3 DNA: TGTGCCAGCAGCCTTGGGACAGGGCGGACCGGGGAGCTGTTTTTT. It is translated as CASSLGTGRTGELFF.

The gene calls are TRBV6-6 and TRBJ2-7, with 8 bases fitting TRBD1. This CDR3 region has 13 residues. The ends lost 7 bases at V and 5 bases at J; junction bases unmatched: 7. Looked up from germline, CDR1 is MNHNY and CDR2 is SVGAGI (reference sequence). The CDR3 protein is CASKMGQVDEQYF. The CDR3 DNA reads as TGTGCCAGCAAGATGGGACAGGTCGACGAGCAGTACTTC.

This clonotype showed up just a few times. DNA of the CDR3: TGTGCCAGCAGCCAACATCCGGGACTAGCGGCCTCAAGGTACTTC. This translates into CASSQHPGLAASRYF. The V and J genes are TRBV3-1 and TRBJ2-7; 11 bases fit TRBD2. Germline V gives CDR1 LGHDT, CDR2 YNNKEL (reference sequence). This CDR3 comprises 15 residues. Losses at the gene ends were 2 bases for V and 12 bases for J; bases not matched to a gene: 12.

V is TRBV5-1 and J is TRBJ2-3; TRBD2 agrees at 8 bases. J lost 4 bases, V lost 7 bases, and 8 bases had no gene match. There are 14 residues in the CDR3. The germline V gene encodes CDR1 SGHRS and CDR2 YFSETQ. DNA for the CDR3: TGCGCCAGCTACAAGCGGGAGTCCTCAGATACGCAGTATTTT. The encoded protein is CASYKRESSDTQYF.

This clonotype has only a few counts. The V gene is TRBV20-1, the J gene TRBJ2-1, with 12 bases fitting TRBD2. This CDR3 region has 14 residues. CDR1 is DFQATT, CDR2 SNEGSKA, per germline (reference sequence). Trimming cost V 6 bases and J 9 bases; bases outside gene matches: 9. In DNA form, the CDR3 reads TGCAGTGCGCCAGTGGCTAGCGGGAGGGCTGAGCAGTTCTTC. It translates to CSAPVASGRAEQFF.

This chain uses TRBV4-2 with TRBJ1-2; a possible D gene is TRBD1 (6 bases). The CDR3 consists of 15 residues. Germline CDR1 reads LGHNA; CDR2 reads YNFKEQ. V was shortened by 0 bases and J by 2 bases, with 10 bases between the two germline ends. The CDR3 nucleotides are TGTGCCAGCAGCCAAGATGCAGGGACAAACTATGGCTACACCTTC. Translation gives CASSQDAGTNYGYTF.

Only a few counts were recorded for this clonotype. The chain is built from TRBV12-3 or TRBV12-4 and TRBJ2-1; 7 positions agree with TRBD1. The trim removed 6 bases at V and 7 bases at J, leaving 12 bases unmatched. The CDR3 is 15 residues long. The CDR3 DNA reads TGTGCCAGCAGAAAACAGGGGAACAGGGGTAATGAGCAGTTCTTC. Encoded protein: CASRKQGNRGNEQFF.

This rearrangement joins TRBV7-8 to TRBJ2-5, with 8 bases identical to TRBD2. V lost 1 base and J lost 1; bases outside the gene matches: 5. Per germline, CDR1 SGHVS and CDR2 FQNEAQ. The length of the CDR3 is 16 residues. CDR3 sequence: CASSLELAGIQETQYF. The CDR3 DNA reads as TGTGCCAGCAGCTTAGAGCTAGCGGGTATCCAAGAGACCCAGTACTTC.

The CDR3 DNA sequence: TGCAGCGTTGAAGGGCGCAAGGACTATGGCTACACCTTC. Its protein product is CSVEGRKDYGYTF. The chain joins TRBV29-1 to TRBJ1-2; D unclear. The CDR3 consists of 13 residues. The V end lost 1 base, the J end lost 3 bases, and 9 bases lay between the germline ends. The germline gives CDR1 SQVTM, CDR2 ANQGSEA. Full variable domain (remainder filled in from reference TRBV29-1 and TRBJ1-2): SAVISQKPSRDICQRGTSLTIQCQVDSQVTMMFWYRQQPGQSLTLIATANQGSEATYESGFVIDKFPISRPNLTFSTLTVSNMSPEDSSIYLCSVEGRKDYGYTFGSGTRLTVV.

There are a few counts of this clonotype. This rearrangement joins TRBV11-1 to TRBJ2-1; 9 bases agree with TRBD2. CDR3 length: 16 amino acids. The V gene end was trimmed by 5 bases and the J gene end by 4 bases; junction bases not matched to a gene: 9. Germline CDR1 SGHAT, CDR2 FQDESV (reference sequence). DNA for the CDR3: TGTGCCAGCAGCATTAGACTAGCGGAGGTTTACAATGAGCAGTTCTTC. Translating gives CASSIRLAEVYNEQFF.

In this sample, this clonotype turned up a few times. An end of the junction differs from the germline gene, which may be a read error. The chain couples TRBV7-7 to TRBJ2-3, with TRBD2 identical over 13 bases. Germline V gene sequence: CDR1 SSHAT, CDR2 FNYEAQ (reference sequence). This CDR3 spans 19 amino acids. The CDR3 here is CASSAEITSGRAGTDTQYF. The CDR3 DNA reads TGTGCTAGCAGCGCGGAAATAACTAGCGGGAGGGCCGGCACAGATACGCAGTATTTT. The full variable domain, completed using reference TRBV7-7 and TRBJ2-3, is GAGVSQSPRYKVTKRGQDVTLRCDPISSHATLYWYQQALGQGPEFLTYFNYEAQPDKSGLPSDRFSAERPEGSISTLTIQRTEQRDSAMYRCASSAEITSGRAGTDTQYFGPGTRLTVL.

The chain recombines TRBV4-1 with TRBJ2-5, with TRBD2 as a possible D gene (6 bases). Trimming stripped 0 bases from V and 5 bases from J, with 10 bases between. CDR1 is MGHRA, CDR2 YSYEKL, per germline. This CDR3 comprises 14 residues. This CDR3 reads CASSQEEGLETQYF. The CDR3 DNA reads TGCGCCAGCAGCCAAGAGGAGGGGCTGGAGACCCAGTACTTC.

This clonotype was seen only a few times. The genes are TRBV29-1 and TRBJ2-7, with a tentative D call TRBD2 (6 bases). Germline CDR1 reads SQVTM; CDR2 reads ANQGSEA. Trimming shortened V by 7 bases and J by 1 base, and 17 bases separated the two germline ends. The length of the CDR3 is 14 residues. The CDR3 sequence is CSGGGAGASYEQYF. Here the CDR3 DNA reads TGCAGCGGGGGAGGTGCTGGGGCTTCCTACGAGCAGTACTTC.

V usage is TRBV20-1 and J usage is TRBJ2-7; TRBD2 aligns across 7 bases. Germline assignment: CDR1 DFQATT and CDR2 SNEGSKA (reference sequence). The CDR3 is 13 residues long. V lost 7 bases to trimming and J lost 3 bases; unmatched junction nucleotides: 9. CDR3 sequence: CSVSGIYHYEQYF. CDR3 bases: TGCAGTGTCAGCGGGATTTACCACTACGAGCAGTACTTC.

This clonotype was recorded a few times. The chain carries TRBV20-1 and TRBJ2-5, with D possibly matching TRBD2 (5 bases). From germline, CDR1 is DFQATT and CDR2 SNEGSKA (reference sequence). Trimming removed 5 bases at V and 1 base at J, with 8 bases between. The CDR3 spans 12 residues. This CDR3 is CSAEGAQETQYF. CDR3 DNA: TGCAGTGCTGAGGGAGCCCAAGAGACCCAGTACTTC.

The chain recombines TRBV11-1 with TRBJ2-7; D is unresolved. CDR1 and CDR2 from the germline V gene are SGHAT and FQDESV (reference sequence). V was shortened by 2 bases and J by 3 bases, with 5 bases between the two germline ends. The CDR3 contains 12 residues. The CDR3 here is CASSLNLYEQYF. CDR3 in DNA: TGTGCCAGCAGCTTAAATCTCTACGAGCAGTACTTC. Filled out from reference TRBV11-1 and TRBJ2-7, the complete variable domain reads EAEVAQSPRYKITEKSQAVAFWCDPISGHATLYWYRQILGQGPELLVQFQDESVVDDSQLPKDRFSAERLKGVDSTLKIQPAELGDSAMYLCASSLNLYEQYFGPGTRLTVT.

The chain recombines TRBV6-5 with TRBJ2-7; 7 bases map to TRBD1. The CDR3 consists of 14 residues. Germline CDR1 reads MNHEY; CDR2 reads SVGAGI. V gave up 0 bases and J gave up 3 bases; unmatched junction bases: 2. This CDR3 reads CASSYSGQDYEQYF. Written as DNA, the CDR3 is TGTGCCAGCAGTTACTCTGGACAGGACTACGAGCAGTACTTC.

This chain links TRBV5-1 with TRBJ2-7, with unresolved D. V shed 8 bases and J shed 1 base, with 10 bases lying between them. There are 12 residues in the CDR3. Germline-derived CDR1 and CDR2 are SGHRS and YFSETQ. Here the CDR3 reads CASGFGSYEQYF. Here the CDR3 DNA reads TGCGCCAGTGGATTTGGGTCCTACGAGCAGTACTTC.

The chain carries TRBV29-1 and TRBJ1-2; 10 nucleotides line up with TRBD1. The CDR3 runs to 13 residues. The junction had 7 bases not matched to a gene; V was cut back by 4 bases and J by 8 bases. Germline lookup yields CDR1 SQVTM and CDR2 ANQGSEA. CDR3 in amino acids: CSVAPGQGKGYTF. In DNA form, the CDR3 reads TGCAGCGTTGCCCCGGGACAGGGGAAGGGCTACACCTTC.

The CDR3 is CSARDLYYTEAFF. CDR3 DNA: TGCAGTGCTAGAGATTTATATTACACTGAAGCTTTCTTT. This rearrangement joins TRBV20-1 to TRBJ1-1; D is unresolved. Germline lookup yields CDR1 DFQATT and CDR2 SNEGSKA (reference sequence). Trimming shortened V by 0 bases and J by 3 bases, and 8 bases separated the two germline ends. The CDR3 sequence is 13 residues long.

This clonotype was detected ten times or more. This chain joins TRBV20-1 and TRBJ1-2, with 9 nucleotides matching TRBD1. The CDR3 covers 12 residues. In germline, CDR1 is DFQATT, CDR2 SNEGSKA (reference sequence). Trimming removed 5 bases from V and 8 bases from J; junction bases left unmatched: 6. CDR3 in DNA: TGCAGTGCTTCACAGGGGGCGCGGGGCTACACCTTC. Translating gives CSASQGARGYTF.

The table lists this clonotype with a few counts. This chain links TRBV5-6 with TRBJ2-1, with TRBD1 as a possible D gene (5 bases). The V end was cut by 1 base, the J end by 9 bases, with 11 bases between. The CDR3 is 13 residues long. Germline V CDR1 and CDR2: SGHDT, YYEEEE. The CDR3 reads CASSLNQGSEQFF. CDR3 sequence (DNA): TGTGCCAGCAGCTTGAATCAGGGAAGTGAGCAGTTCTTC.

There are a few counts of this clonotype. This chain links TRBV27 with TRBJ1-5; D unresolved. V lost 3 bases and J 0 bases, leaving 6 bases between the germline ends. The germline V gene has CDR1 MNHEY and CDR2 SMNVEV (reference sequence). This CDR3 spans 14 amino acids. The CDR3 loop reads CASSLSNSNQPQHF. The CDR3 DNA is TGTGCCAGCAGTTTGAGTAATAGCAATCAGCCCCAGCATTTT.

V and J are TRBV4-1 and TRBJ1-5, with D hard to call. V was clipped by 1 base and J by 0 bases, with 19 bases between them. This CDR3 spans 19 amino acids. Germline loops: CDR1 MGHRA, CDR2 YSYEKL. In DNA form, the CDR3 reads TGCGCCAGCAGCCAAGGGTTGCCCGTCCGGACCCTTAGCAATCAGCCCCAGCATTTT. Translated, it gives CASSQGLPVRTLSNQPQHF.

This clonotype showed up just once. CDR3 loop: CASSSTVVDEQYF. CDR3 in DNA: TGTGCCAGCAGCTCCACAGTGGTTGACGAGCAGTACTTC. J is TRBJ2-7 and V is TRBV7-9, with D unresolved. CDR3 length: 13 residues. With 4 bases removed from V and 5 bases from J, the gap between germline ends came to 12 bases. Germline V lookup: CDR1 SEHNR, CDR2 FQNEAQ (reference sequence).

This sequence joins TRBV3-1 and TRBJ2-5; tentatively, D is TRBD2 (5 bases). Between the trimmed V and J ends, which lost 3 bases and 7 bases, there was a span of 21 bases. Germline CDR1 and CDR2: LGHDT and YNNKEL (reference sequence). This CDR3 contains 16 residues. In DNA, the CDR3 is TGTGCCAGCAGCCAGGATCATTTAACGCGGGTTGGGACCCAGTACTTC. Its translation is CASSQDHLTRVGTQYF.

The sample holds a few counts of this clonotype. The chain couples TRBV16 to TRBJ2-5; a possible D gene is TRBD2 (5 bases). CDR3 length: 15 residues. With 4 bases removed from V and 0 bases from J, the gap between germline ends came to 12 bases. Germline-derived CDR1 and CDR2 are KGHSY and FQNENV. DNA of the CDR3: TGTGCCAGCAGCCCAGGAGGACGCCACCAAGAGACCCAGTACTTC. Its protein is CASSPGGRHQETQYF.

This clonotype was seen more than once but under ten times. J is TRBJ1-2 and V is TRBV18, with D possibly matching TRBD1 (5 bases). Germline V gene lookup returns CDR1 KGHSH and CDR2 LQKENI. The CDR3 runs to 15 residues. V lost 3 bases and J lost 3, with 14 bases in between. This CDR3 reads CASSPLGGADYGYTF. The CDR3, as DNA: TGTGCCAGCTCACCCCTGGGCGGGGCGGACTATGGCTACACCTTC.